This T cell receptor beta chain was profiled in a study of T-cell memory formation after mild COVID-19 (dated by TCRdb to 2020 to 2023). Background for the entire study: TCR sequence clusters from the two donors were largely donor specific. Two young, previously healthy adult volunteers, one female and one male, were included in the cohort. In a couple of donors, T-cell clones that expanded and contracted after mild COVID-19 were followed by sequencing TCRalpha and TCRbeta repertoires longitudinally.

PBMCs were isolated by Ficoll-Paque density gradient centrifugation. This clonotype was seen a few times. The antigen it binds to is not known. Base qualities are not provided; no much larger clone lies one nucleotide away. Spanning cysteine to phenylalanine, the CDR3 consists of 14 amino acids. The CDR3 DNA has 42 bases and is translated from base 1. V drops 10 bases and J drops 0 bases, leaving 17 bases in between. The germline V gene (reference sequence) gives CDR1 as SGHKS and CDR2 as YYEKEE. Sequencing instrument: Illumina NovaSeq 6000. cDNA libraries for TCRalpha and TCRbeta were prepared by 5'RACE using constant-segment primers, with sample barcodes and unique molecular identifiers added. Trizol reagent was used to extract RNA from every sample. Amplification of the libraries took two PCR steps, and the second step added a second sample barcode plus Illumina TruSeq adapters. Sequencing of the libraries was done on an Illumina NovaSeq, producing 2 x 150 bp paired-end reads. The paper's data handling went like this. The reads were demultiplexed and collapsed into UMI-guided consensus sequences using migec v1.2.7. Using mixcr v2.1.11, UMI consensuses were aligned to TRA and TRB V and J templates and then assembled into clonotypes. Clonotypes were classified as expanded or contracted when called significant by both edgeR and NoisET, with noise models trained on biological replicates. For edgeR calls, the thresholds were a false discovery rate-adjusted p below 0.01 and a log2 fold-change of 1. As an exploratory analysis of dynamics, PCA with hierarchical clustering was applied to max-normalized trajectories of the 1000 most abundant clonotypes. Each responding clone was given a CD4 or CD8 phenotype based on the CD4+ and CD8+ repertoires, which had been sequenced separately. Through fastp at Q25 and MiXCR, TCRdb rebuilt clones from the public reads, retaining in-frame beta chains. Every CDR3 protein is listed once, alongside the most common genes and DNA of its rows. The V and J calls shown here were made by TCRdb, not taken from the authors' results. For this sample the table gives almost 550,000 distinct CDR3 sequences, of which roughly 22% were detected only once. The ten most abundant clones make up approximately 12% of the sample.

What the research found in general, with its limitations: Some responding clones were detected in pre-infection memory, suggesting pre-existing cross-reactive memory T cells joined the SARS-CoV-2 response. Clones that contracted from day 15 to 85 showed balanced CD4/CD8 phenotypes, whereas a second wave of clones that expanded from day 15 to 37 leaned towards CD4+. The study covered only a couple of mild cases, and larger cohorts including severe cases with pre-infection samples were considered necessary. Contracting CD4+ clones turned up mainly in the CM and EM memory subsets, whereas EMRA was where CD8+ clones were enriched. The second-wave clones that peaked on day 37 were not confirmed to be SARS-CoV-2 specific.

Sequencing was carried out using PBMCs or a T cell subset sorted from them (not recorded which). This receptor chain uses TRBV5-5 and TRBJ2-7, with a weak D call of TRBD2 (6 bases match). The receptor's source is an adult woman who had mild COVID-19 (a few samples of this study predate the infection). The sample titles of this study are shuffled in the database, so cell type and time point are left out; the donor was told from shared clones. The CDR3 protein sequence reads: CASREYLSSYEQYF. DNA sequence: TGTGCCTCCCGGGAGTATTTGTCCTCCTACGAGCAGTACTTC.